This note documents a single TCR beta chain sequence. The ends were cut back, 4 bases at V and 0 bases at J, with 13 bases in the middle. This CDR3 is 16 amino acids long. Looked up from germline, CDR1 is KGHSH and CDR2 is LQKENI. This sample stems from a study of blood T cell repertoires in COVID-19. For the study at large: There were acute and convalescent COVID-19 samples, and they came from the United States, Italy and Spain. T cells, B-cell-depleted T cells, or PBMCs provided the cDNA or gDNA that served as material.

Per the original methods: Amplified reference gene primers provided the basis for estimating nucleated cell counts. Generated by immunoSEQ multiplex PCR, the TCRdb table keeps only in-frame clones and is missing some. For V, J and clone size, that table is used; D and trimming come from the DNA. The profile shows under 300,000 clones, approximately 88% of them singletons. Sequenced: peripheral blood. The rearrangement links TRBV18 to TRBJ1-3, with D unclear. This receptor was taken from a woman in her twenties or thirties with acute or convalescent COVID-19. The CDR3 loop reads CASSLDGGHSGNTIYF. The CDR3 DNA follows: TGTGCCAGCTCACTAGATGGAGGGCACTCTGGAAACACCATATATTTT.